This T cell receptor (beta chain) is from a study of CD4 T cells in relation to SARS-CoV-2 and coronaviruses. Background on the study: Convalescent donors were aged roughly 20 to 75, with median approximately 39 years.

Details on this clone: Its matching antigen is unknown.

TCRdb keeps only in-frame clones here, not all; method: immunoSEQ multiplex PCR. The sample has tens of thousands of clones; under 80% are singletons. Trimming took 3 bases from V and 6 from J, leaving 9 bases between them. The CDR3 totals 12 residues. Germline CDR1 reads MDHEN; CDR2 reads SYDVKM. 90,000 to 100,000 naive or memory CD4+ cells were cultured with CEF peptides for roughly eleven days. The V call is TRBV28, the J call TRBJ2-7, with D unresolved. Sequenced material: memory CD4+ T cells from PBMCs, cultured in vitro. The TCR comes from an adult with COVID-19. The CDR3 protein is CASSFLVGEQYF. The DNA for the CDR3 is TGTGCCAGCAGTTTTCTAGTCGGCGAGCAGTACTTC.